The following is a T cell receptor (beta chain) sequence with its context. The antigen is not known. The repertoire was sequenced with immunoSEQ multiplex PCR; TCRdb's copy has only in-frame clones and lacks some. The sample contains over 50,000 clones, approximately 85% of which appear only once. The record originates from a study of Tregs in tolerant kidney transplant recipients. The germline CDR1 and CDR2 sequences are SGHNT and YYREEE (reference sequence). The CDR3 length is 15 residues. V was pared by 4 bases and J by 7 bases, with 18 bases between. The study's findings and limits: Validation in larger populations is needed because few patients were studied.

Unstimulated regulatory T cells (CD4+CD25+CD127-), CD4+CD25- non-regulatory cells, CD4 and CD8 cells were FACS-sorted from thawed PBMCs. An overnight rest at 37°C with approximately 180 IU/ml IL-2 preceded regulatory T cell sorting from thawed PBMCs. The origin of this receptor is a human donor who received a combined kidney and bone marrow transplant. The V call is TRBV5-4, the J call TRBJ2-1, with a weak D call TRBD2 (7 bases). Source: Tregs from blood, taken before the transplant. CDR3 region: CASSPTGRGLNEQFF. The CDR3 DNA sequence: TGTGCCAGCAGCCCCACGGGGAGGGGGTTGAATGAGCAGTTCTTC.